This TCR beta chain was identified in a study of shared clonotypes between healthy human individuals. Study conclusions and caveats: Naive CD4 clonotypes were shared across several donors at roughly 4.6%. The study found lower generation probabilities in non-shared clonotypes than in those shared by all four donors. Owing to a small donor count, the genetic and exposure-history diversity represented was limited.

Worth noting for this clone: Its target is not known.

CD4+ cell separation produced CD45RA+ naive and CD45RA-negative memory subsets. There are 14 residues in the CDR3. J was trimmed by 3 bases and V by 5 bases; bases with no gene match: 7. From germline, CDR1 is SQVTM and CDR2 ANQGSEA. TCRdb keeps only in-frame clones here, not all; method: immunoSEQ multiplex PCR. The sample has 2 million to 2.5 million clones, 85% to 95% seen once. Sequencing was done on a sample of naive CD4+ T cells from PBMCs. Subset denoted: CD45RA+ positively selected. The V gene is TRBV29-1, the J gene TRBJ2-1, with 7 bases aligning to TRBD1. This TCR derives from a man aged 18-30 years in good health. Some clones in this sample may be carry-over from other donors' samples. The CDR3 reads CSVLRDSYYNEQFF. The CDR3 bases are TGCAGCGTTCTAAGGGACAGCTACTACAATGAGCAGTTCTTC.